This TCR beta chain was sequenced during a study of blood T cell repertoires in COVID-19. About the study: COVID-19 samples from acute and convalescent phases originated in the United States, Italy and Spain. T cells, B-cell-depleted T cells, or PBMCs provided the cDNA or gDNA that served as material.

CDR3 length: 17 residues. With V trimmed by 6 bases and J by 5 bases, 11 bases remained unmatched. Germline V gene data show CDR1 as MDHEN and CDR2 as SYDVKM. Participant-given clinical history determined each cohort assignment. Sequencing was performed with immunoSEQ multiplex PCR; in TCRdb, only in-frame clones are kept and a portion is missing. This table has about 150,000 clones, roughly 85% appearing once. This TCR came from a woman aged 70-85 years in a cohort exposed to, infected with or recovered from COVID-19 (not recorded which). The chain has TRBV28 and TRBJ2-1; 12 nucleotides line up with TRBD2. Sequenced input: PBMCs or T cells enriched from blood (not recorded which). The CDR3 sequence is CASSVPGLAGTHNEQFF. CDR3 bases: TGTGCCAGCAGCGTCCCGGGACTAGCGGGTACCCACAATGAGCAGTTCTTC.